A single sample gave rise to the 23 T cell receptor beta chains below, sequenced in a study of Graves' ophthalmopathy and Graves' hyperthyroidism. As the template, RNA transcripts were used to amplify TCR beta CDR3 regions. The first round was an RT-PCR with HTBI primers, and the second round was a multiplex PCR. TCRdb called the multiplex PCR reads again in MiXCR, with one record for every CDR3 protein. The data hold around 400,000 distinct CDR3 sequences, with under 25% observed a single time. The material sequenced was peripheral blood. These TCRs come from a woman between 18 and 30 years old with stable Graves' hyperthyroidism.

This clonotype has at least ten counts. This chain connects TRBV11-2 to TRBJ1-1; tentative D call: TRBD1 (6 bases). Per germline, CDR1 SGHAT and CDR2 FQNNGV. Trimming shortened V by 5 bases and J by 1 base, and 17 bases separated the two germline ends. The CDR3 extends over 16 amino acids. The CDR3 loop reads CASSRDLRGRNTEAFF. CDR3 coding DNA: TGTGCCAGCAGCAGGGATCTTAGGGGGAGGAACACTGAAGCTTTCTTT.

This clonotype has just one count. The chain joins TRBV19 to TRBJ1-5; D ambiguous. Germline V CDR1 and CDR2: LNHDA, SQIVND (reference sequence). The CDR3 loop spans 13 amino acids. Trimming removed 7 bases from V and 7 bases from J, with 14 bases in between. This chain's CDR3 is CASTTHPAQPQHF. The CDR3 bases are TGTGCCAGTACCACCCATCCGGCCCAGCCCCAGCATTTT.

This clonotype was recorded many times. This may be a read error, as it is one base from a much larger clone. The chain uses TRBV7-2 and TRBJ1-6, with D possibly matching TRBD1 (6 bases). The V gene's germline CDR1 is SGHTA and CDR2 FQGNSA. The CDR3 contains 15 residues. This CDR3 reads CASSIQGSYNSHLHF. The DNA for the CDR3 is TGTGCCAGCAGCATACAGGGAAGCTATAATTCACACCTCCACTTT. The full variable domain, rest sourced from reference TRBV7-2 and TRBJ1-6, is GAGVSQSPSNKVTEKGKDVELRCDPISGHTALYWYRQSLGQGLEFLIYFQGNSAPDKSGLPSDRFSAERTGGSVSTLTIQRTQQEDSAVYLCASSIQGSYNSHLHFGNGTRLTVT.

This clonotype was found many times. The chain carries TRBV7-3 and TRBJ2-2; D might be TRBD1 (6 bases). V was cut by 6 bases and J by 5 bases, with 10 bases left in between. CDR1 is SGHTA, CDR2 FQGTGA, per germline. This CDR3 region has 13 residues. CDR3 in amino acids: CASRETGTGELFF. CDR3 coding DNA: TGTGCCAGCAGGGAGACAGGAACCGGGGAGCTGTTTTTT.

This clonotype was seen repeatedly, ten times or more. The chain combines TRBV19 with TRBJ2-7; 15 positions agree with TRBD2. V was clipped by 4 bases and J by 3 bases; unmatched bases: 7. This CDR3 region has 17 residues. Per germline, CDR1 LNHDA and CDR2 SQIVND (reference sequence). The CDR3 nucleotides read TGTGCCAGTAGTACCGCCGGGACTAGCGGGAGGTACTACGAGCAGTACTTC. This codes for CASSTAGTSGRYYEQYF. The variable domain in full, with the rest retrieved from reference TRBV19 and TRBJ2-7, is DGGITQSPKYLFRKEGQNVTLSCEQNLNHDAMYWYRQDPGQGLRLIYYSQIVNDFQKGDIAEGYSVSREKKESFPLTVTSAQKNPTAFYLCASSTAGTSGRYYEQYFGPGTRLTVT.

Many counts were recorded for this clonotype. The chain employs TRBV4-3 and TRBJ1-1, with TRBD1 as a possible D gene (5 bases). V gave up 0 bases and J gave up 4 bases, with 12 bases separating them. The CDR3 has 15 amino acids. In germline, CDR1 is LGHNA, CDR2 YSLEER. The CDR3 sequence: CASSQDGQGGTEAFF. The CDR3 bases are TGCGCCAGCAGCCAAGACGGGCAGGGTGGCACTGAAGCTTTCTTT.

This clonotype was recorded a few times. The chain combines TRBV28 with TRBJ1-5, with no clear D. Trimming took off 6 bases at V and 7 bases at J, with 16 bases between the two ends. The CDR3 extends over 14 amino acids. In germline, CDR1 is MDHEN, CDR2 SYDVKM. In DNA form, the CDR3 reads TGTGCCAGCAGCAACCCTGGACCTACGCAGCCCCAGCATTTT. Its protein is CASSNPGPTQPQHF.

This clonotype was found many times. The rearrangement joins TRBV15 to TRBJ2-7; either TRBD1 or TRBD2 may supply D (5 bases each). The CDR3 consists of 13 residues. CDR1 is LNHNV and CDR2 is YYDKDF in the germline V gene (reference sequence). Trimming removed 0 bases from V and 6 bases from J, with 9 bases in between. CDR3 bases: TGTGCCACCAGCAGAGATCCAGGGAGCGAGCAGTACTTC. This codes for CATSRDPGSEQYF.

This clonotype was counted ten times or more. This chain links TRBV28 with TRBJ2-5, with D possibly matching TRBD1 (5 bases). V was shortened by 5 bases and J by 1 base, with 8 bases between the two germline ends. This CDR3 is 13 amino acids long. Germline V gene lookup returns CDR1 MDHEN and CDR2 SYDVKM. CDR3 residues: CASSERGQETQYF. CDR3 DNA: TGTGCCAGCAGTGAAAGGGGCCAAGAGACCCAGTACTTC.

The chain couples TRBV27 to TRBJ2-2; 9 nucleotides align to TRBD1. Germline V gene lookup returns CDR1 MNHEY and CDR2 SMNVEV (reference sequence). Losses at the gene ends were 7 bases for V and 4 bases for J; bases not matched to a gene: 7. The CDR3 is 15 residues long. The CDR3 DNA reads as TGTGCCAGCACCAGAACAGGGGGCCTCACCGGGGAGCTGTTTTTT. Protein: CASTRTGGLTGELFF.

This chain joins TRBV4-2 and TRBJ2-2, with 13 bases lining up with TRBD2. The trim removed 7 bases at V and 8 bases at J, leaving 10 bases unmatched. Germline values: CDR1 LGHNA, CDR2 YNFKEQ. The CDR3 is 16 amino acids. This CDR3 reads CASKTSGRATRGELFF. The DNA of the CDR3 is TGTGCCAGCAAAACTAGCGGGAGGGCCACTAGGGGGGAGCTGTTTTTT.

This clonotype was seen at least ten times. V gene TRBV19 combines with J gene TRBJ1-1, with D possibly being TRBD1 (5 bases). The length of the CDR3 is 13 residues. V lost 6 bases to trimming and J lost 5 bases, with 13 bases between them. CDR1 and CDR2 (germline): LNHDA, SQIVND (reference sequence). Here the CDR3 reads CASSRDGGTEAFF. CDR3 DNA sequence: TGTGCCAGTAGCCGGGATGGGGGGACTGAAGCTTTCTTT.

This clonotype has just a few counts. In nucleotides, the CDR3 is TGTGCCAGCAGCTTTGGACTAGCCCTACGGCGCTCCTACGAGCAGTACTTC. This codes for CASSFGLALRRSYEQYF. The chain links TRBV7-4 to TRBJ2-7, with 8 bases matching TRBD2. Germline CDR1 is SGHVT and CDR2 is SQSDAQ. The CDR3 consists of 17 residues. V lost 3 bases and J lost 0; bases outside the gene matches: 10.

Only a few counts were recorded for this clonotype. The chain recombines TRBV20-1 with TRBJ2-3, with 9 bases matching TRBD1. Germline-derived CDR1 and CDR2 are DFQATT and SNEGSKA (reference sequence). The CDR3 consists of 17 residues. The junction had 15 bases not matched to a gene; V was cut back by 6 bases and J by 2 bases. CDR3 residues: CSAGIAPGQGFTDTQYF. DNA for the CDR3: TGCAGTGCCGGCATAGCTCCGGGACAGGGTTTCACAGATACGCAGTATTTT.

This clonotype showed up many times. CDR3 in amino acids: CAISESVPRSGNQPQHF. DNA for the CDR3: TGTGCCATCAGTGAGTCGGTGCCTAGATCAGGCAATCAGCCCCAGCATTTT. The chain links TRBV10-3 to TRBJ1-5; D gene ambiguous. The germline V and J ends were trimmed by 0 bases and 2 bases, with 14 bases remaining between them. This CDR3 spans 17 amino acids. Germline CDR1 ENHRY, CDR2 SYGVKD.

Of note for this clonotype: A read error may account for a junction end that differs from germline. This chain uses TRBV6-4 with TRBJ1-1, with D possibly matching TRBD1 (6 bases). Germline lookup yields CDR1 MRHNA and CDR2 SNTAGT. The CDR3 loop spans 16 amino acids. CDR3 in DNA: TGTGCCAGCAGTCTGAGAGAGATCTCTAGGGACACTGGAGCTTTCTTT. Protein: CASSLREISRDTGAFF.

This clonotype came up many times. The chain recombines TRBV20-1 with TRBJ2-5; no clear D gene. The germline V and J ends were trimmed by 3 bases and 2 bases, with 16 bases remaining between them. Germline V gives CDR1 DFQATT, CDR2 SNEGSKA (reference sequence). CDR3 length equals 15 residues. This CDR3 reads CSASDYQADQETQYF. DNA for the CDR3: TGCAGTGCTAGCGATTACCAGGCAGATCAAGAGACCCAGTACTTC.

This clonotype was observed many times. This chain connects TRBV7-3 to TRBJ2-2; D remains ambiguous. Trimming left V 3 bases short and J 7 bases short, with 6 bases between. There are 12 residues in the CDR3. Germline V gene data show CDR1 as SGHTA and CDR2 as FQGTGA. Here the CDR3 DNA reads TGTGCCAGCAGCTTTCCTTTCGGGGAGCTGTTTTTT. Its translation is CASSFPFGELFF. Looking up the rest from reference TRBV7-3 and TRBJ2-2 gives the full variable domain: GAGVSQTPSNKVTEKGKYVELRCDPISGHTALYWYRQSLGQGPEFLIYFQGTGAADDSGLPNDRFFAVRPEGSVSTLKIQRTERGDSAVYLCASSFPFGELFFGEGSRLTVL.

This clonotype was seen many times. The V gene is TRBV28, the J gene TRBJ1-1, with D possibly matching TRBD1 (5 bases). Germline V lookup: CDR1 MDHEN, CDR2 SYDVKM. CDR3 length: 18 residues. Trimming took 2 bases from V and 6 from J, leaving 25 bases between them. The CDR3 nucleotides read TGTGCCAGCAGTTTAAAGCTTTTCGGGGGGAATATAATCGCTGAAGCTTTCTTT. It codes for CASSLKLFGGNIIAEAFF.

There are many counts of this clonotype. The V call is TRBV30, the J call TRBJ1-5; D might be TRBD1 (5 bases). Trimming took off 2 bases at V and 5 bases at J, with 19 bases between the two ends. Per the germline V gene, CDR1 is GTSNPN and CDR2 is SVGIG (reference sequence). CDR3 length equals 16 residues. The CDR3 DNA reads TGTGCCTGGAGTCTACCGAACATGATGGGGGATCAGCCCCAGCATTTT. Amino acids: CAWSLPNMMGDQPQHF.

This clonotype was seen ten or more times. This chain uses TRBV5-4 with TRBJ2-5; TRBD2 matches 14 bases. The trim removed 1 base at V and 3 bases at J, leaving 2 bases unmatched. The CDR3 has 16 residues. The germline gives CDR1 SGHNT, CDR2 YYREEE (reference sequence). Here the CDR3 DNA reads TGTGCCAGCAGCTTGCCGGGACTAGCGGGAGAAGAGACCCAGTACTTC. Translated, it gives CASSLPGLAGEETQYF.

The sample holds many counts of this clonotype. This chain uses TRBV9 with TRBJ1-6; unclear D gene. CDR1 is SGDLS, CDR2 YYNGEE, per germline. The CDR3 extends over 13 amino acids. Deletions cut 4 bases from V and 11 bases from J, with 13 bases between. DNA for the CDR3: TGTGCCAGCAGCTTCAGACACATTCCACCCCTCCACTTT. It yields the protein CASSFRHIPPLHF. The full variable domain, in which reference TRBV9 and TRBJ1-6 provide the parts outside the CDR3, is DSGVTQTPKHLITATGQRVTLRCSPRSGDLSVYWYQQSLDQGLQFLIQYYNGEERAKGNILERFSAQQFPDLHSELNLSSLELGDSALYFCASSFRHIPPLHFGNGTRLTVT.

This clonotype was detected once. A much more abundant neighbour one base away suggests this may be a read error. This chain connects TRBV20-1 to TRBJ2-7; 8 positions agree with TRBD1. The CDR3 totals 13 residues. Per germline, CDR1 DFQATT and CDR2 SNEGSKA (reference sequence). V gave up 5 bases and J gave up 5 bases; unmatched junction bases: 8. For the CDR3, the DNA is TGCAGTGCTGCGGGACAGGTCGAAAACGAGCAGTACTTC. It specifies CSAAGQVENEQYF.